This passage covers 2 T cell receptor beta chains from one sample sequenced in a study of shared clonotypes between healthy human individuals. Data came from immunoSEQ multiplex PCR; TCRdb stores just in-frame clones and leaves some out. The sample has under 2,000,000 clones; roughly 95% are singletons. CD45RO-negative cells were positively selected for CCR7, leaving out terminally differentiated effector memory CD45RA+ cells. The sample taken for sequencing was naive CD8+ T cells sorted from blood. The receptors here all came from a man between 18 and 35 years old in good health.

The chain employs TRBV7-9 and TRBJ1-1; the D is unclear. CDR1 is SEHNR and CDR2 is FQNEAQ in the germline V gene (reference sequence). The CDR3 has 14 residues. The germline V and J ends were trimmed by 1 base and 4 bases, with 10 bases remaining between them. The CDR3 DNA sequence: TGTGCCAGCAGCTTAGGAGAGGTATCCACTGAAGCTTTCTTT. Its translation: CASSLGEVSTEAFF.

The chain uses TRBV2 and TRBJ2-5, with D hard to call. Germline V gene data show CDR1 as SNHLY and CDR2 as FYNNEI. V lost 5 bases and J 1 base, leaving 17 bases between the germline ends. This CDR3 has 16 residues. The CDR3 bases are TGTGCCAGCAGTAACCCTGCCGATAGCCTCCAAGAGACCCAGTACTTC. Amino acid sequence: CASSNPADSLQETQYF. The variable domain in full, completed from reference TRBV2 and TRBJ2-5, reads EPEVTQTPSHQVTQMGQEVILRCVPISNHLYFYWYRQILGQKVEFLVSFYNNEISEKSEIFDDQFSVERPDGSNFTLKIRSTKLEDSAMYFCASSNPADSLQETQYFGPGTRLLVL.